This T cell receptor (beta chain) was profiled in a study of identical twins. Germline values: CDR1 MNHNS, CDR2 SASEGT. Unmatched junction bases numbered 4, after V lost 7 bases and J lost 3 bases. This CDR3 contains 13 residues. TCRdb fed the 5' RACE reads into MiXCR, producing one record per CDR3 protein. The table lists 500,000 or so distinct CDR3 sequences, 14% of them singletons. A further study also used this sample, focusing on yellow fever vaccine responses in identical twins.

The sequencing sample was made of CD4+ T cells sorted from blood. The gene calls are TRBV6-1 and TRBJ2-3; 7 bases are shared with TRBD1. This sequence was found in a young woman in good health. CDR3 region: CASTKTGTDTQYF. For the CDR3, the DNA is TGTGCCAGCACCAAGACAGGGACAGATACGCAGTATTTT.